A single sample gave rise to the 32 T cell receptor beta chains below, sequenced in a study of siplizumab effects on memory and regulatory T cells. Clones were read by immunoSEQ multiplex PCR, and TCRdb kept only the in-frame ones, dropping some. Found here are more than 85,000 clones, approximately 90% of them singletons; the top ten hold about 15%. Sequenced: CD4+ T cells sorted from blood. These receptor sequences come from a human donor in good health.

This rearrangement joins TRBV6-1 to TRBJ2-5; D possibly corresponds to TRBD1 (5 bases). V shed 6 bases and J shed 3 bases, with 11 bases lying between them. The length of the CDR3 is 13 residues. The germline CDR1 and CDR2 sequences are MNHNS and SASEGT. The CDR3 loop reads CASRQAKEETQYF. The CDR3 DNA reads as TGTGCCAGCAGACAGGCCAAGGAAGAGACCCAGTACTTC.

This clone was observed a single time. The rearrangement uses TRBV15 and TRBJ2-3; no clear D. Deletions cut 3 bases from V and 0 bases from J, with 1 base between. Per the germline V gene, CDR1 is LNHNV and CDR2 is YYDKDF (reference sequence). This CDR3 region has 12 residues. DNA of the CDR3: TGTGCCACCAGCAGGAGCACAGATACGCAGTATTTT. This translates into CATSRSTDTQYF.

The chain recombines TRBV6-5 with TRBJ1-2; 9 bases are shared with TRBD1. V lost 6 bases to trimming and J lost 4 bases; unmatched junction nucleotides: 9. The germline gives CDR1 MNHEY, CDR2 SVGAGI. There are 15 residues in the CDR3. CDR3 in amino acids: CASRVNRDRAYGYTF. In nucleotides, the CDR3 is TGTGCCAGCAGGGTTAACCGGGACAGGGCCTATGGCTACACCTTC.

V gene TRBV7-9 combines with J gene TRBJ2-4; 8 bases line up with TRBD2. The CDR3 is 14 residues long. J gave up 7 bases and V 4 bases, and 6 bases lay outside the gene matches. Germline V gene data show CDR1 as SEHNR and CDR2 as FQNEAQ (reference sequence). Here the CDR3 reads CASSSGLGTNIQYF. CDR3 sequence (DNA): TGTGCCAGCAGCTCGGGACTAGGCACGAACATTCAGTACTTC.

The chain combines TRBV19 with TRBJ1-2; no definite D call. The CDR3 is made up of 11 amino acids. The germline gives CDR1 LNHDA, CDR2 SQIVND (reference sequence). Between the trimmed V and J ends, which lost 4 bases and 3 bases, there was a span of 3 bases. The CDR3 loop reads CASSTYYGYTF. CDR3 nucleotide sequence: TGTGCCAGTAGTACCTACTATGGCTACACCTTC.

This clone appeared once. CDR3 residues: CASRAHRQTNEKLFF. The CDR3, as DNA: TGTGCCAGCAGAGCCCACCGCCAAACTAATGAAAAACTGTTTTTT. The chain uses TRBV28 and TRBJ1-4; D is undetermined. V was trimmed by 6 bases and J by 1 base, leaving 12 bases between them. The CDR3 has 15 amino acids. Germline lookup yields CDR1 MDHEN and CDR2 SYDVKM.

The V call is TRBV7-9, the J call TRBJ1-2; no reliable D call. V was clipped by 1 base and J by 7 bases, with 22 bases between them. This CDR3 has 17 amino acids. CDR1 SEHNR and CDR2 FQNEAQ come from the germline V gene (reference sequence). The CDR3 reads CASSLELLPPPGRGYTF. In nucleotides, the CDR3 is TGTGCCAGCAGCTTAGAATTACTTCCCCCCCCCGGGCGTGGCTACACCTTC.

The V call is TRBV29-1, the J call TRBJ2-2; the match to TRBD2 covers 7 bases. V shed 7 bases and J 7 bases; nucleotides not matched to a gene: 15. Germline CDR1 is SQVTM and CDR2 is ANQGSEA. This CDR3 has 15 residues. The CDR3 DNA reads TGCAGCGGACGGTTTGGCGGGAGAGGGATCGGGGAGCTGTTTTTT. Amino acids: CSGRFGGRGIGELFF.

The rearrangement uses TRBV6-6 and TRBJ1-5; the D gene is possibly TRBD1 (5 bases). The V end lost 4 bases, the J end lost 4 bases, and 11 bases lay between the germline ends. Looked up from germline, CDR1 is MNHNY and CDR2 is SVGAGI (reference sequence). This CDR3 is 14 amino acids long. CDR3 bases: TGTGCCAGCAGTTCAGGGTCCGGGAATCAGCCCCAGCATTTT. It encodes CASSSGSGNQPQHF.

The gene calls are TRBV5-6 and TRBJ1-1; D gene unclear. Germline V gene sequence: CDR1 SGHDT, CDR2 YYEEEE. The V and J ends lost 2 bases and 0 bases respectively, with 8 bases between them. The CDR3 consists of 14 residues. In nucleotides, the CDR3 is TGTGCCAGCAGCTTAAAGGGTCTGAACACTGAAGCTTTCTTT. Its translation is CASSLKGLNTEAFF.

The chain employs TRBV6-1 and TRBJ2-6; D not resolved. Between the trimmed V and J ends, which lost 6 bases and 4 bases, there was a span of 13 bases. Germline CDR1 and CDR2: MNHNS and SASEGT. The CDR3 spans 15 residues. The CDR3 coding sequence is TGTGCCAGCAGCACACCATACGTGGGGGCCAACGTCCTGACTTTC. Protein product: CASSTPYVGANVLTF.

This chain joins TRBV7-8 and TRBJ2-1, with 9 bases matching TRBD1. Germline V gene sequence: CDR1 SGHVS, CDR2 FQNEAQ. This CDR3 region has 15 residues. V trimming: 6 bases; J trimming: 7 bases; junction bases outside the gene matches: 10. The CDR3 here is CASRVGGTGRNEQFF. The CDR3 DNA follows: TGTGCCAGCAGGGTTGGGGGGACAGGGCGTAATGAGCAGTTCTTC. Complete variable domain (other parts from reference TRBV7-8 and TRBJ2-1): GAGVSQSPRYKVAKRGQDVALRCDPISGHVSLFWYQQALGQGPEFLTYFQNEAQLDKSGLPSDRFFAERPEGSVSTLKIQRTQQEDSAVYLCASRVGGTGRNEQFFGPGTRLTVL.

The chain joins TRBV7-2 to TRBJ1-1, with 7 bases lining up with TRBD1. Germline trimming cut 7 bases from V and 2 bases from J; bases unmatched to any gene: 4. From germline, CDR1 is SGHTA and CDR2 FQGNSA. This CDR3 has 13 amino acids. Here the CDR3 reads CASNRQGNTEAFF. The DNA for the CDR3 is TGTGCCAGCAACCGACAGGGAAACACTGAAGCTTTCTTT.

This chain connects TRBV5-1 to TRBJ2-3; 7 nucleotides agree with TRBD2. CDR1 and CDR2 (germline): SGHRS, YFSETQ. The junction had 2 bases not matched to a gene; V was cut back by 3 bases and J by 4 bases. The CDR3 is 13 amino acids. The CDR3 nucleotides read TGCGCCAGCAGCTGGGGAGGGCCAGATACGCAGTATTTT. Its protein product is CASSWGGPDTQYF.

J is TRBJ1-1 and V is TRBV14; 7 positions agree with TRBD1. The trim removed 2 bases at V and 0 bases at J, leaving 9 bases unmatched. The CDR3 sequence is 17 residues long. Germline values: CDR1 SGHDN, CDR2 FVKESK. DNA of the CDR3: TGTGCCAGCAGCCAAAAACTGACAGGGTCTCTGAACACTGAAGCTTTCTTT. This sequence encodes CASSQKLTGSLNTEAFF.

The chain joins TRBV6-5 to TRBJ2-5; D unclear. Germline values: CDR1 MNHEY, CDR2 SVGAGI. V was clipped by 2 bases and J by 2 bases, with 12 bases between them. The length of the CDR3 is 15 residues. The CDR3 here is CASSYDVAGQETQYF. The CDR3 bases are TGTGCCAGCAGTTACGACGTGGCAGGACAAGAGACCCAGTACTTC.

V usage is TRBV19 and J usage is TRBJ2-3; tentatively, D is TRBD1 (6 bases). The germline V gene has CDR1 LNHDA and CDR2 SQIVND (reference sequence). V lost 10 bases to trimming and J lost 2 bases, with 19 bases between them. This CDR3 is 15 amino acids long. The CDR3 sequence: CATAPTGNPTDTQYF. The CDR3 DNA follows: TGTGCCACAGCCCCCACAGGGAACCCCACAGATACGCAGTATTTT.

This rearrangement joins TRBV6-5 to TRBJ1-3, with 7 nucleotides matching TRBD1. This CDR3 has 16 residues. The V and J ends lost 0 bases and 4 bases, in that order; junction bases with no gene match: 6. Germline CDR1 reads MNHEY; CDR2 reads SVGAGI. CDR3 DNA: TGTGCCAGCAGTTACTCTGACAGGGCCTCGGGAAACACCATATATTTT. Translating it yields CASSYSDRASGNTIYF.

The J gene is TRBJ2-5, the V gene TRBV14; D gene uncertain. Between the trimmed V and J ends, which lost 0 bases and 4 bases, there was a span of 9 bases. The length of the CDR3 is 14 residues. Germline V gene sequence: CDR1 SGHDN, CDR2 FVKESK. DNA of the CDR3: TGTGCCAGCAGCCAAGATTCTGGTCGAGAGACCCAGTACTTC. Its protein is CASSQDSGRETQYF.

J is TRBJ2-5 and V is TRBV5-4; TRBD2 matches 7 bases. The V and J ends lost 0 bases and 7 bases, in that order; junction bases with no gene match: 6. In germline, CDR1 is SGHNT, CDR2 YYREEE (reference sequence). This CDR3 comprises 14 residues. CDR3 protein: CASSLGRGSGTQYF. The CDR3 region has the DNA TGTGCCAGCAGCTTGGGGCGCGGGAGCGGGACCCAGTACTTC.

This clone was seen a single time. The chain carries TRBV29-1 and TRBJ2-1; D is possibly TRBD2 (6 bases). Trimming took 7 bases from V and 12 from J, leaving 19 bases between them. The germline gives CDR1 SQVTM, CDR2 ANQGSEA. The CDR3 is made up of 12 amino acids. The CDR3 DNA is TGCAGCGCCCGGGACTCCTCCAGGACGCAGTTCTTC. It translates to CSARDSSRTQFF.

The CDR3 DNA follows: TGTGCCAGCAGCTTTTCGGGGGGAGTAGGAGAGACCCAGTACTTC. Protein: CASSFSGGVGETQYF. V usage is TRBV7-2 and J usage is TRBJ2-5, with 7 positions matching TRBD2. With 3 bases clipped from V and 4 bases from J, the junction kept 8 bases outside the gene matches. The CDR3 is 15 residues long. In germline, CDR1 is SGHTA, CDR2 FQGNSA.

In DNA form, the CDR3 reads TGCGCCAGCAGCTTGGGCAGCTTCGTGAACACTGAAGCTTTCTTT. This sequence encodes CASSLGSFVNTEAFF. V is TRBV5-1 and J is TRBJ1-1; no clear D gene. The CDR3 contains 15 residues. CDR1 and CDR2 (germline): SGHRS, YFSETQ. Trimming took off 0 bases at V and 0 bases at J, with 9 bases between the two ends.

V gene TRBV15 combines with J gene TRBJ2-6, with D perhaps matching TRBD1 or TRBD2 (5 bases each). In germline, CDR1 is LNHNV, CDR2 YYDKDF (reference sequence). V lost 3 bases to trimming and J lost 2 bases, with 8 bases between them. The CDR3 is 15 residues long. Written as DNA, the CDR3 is TGTGCCACCAGCAGTATGGGGGCTGGGGCCAACGTCCTGACTTTC. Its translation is CATSSMGAGANVLTF.

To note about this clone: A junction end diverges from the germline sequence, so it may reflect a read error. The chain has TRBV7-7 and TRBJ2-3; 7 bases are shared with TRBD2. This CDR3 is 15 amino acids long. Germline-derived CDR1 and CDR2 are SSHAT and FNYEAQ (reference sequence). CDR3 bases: TGTGCTAGCAGTATTCAGGAAGCGGGACCAGATACGCAGTATTTT. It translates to CASSIQEAGPDTQYF.

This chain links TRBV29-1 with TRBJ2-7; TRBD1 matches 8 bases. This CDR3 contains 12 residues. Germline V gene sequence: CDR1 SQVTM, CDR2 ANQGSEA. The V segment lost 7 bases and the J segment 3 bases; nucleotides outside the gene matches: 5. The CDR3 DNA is TGCAGCGCCCAAGGACAGGGCTACGAGCAGTACTTC. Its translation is CSAQGQGYEQYF.

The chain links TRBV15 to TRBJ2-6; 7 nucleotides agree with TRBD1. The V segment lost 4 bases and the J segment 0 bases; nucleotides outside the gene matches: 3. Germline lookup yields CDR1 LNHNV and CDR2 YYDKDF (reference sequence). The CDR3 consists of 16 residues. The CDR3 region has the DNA TGTGCCACCAGCAAACAGGGGTACTCTGGGGCCAACGTCCTGACTTTC. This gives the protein CATSKQGYSGANVLTF.

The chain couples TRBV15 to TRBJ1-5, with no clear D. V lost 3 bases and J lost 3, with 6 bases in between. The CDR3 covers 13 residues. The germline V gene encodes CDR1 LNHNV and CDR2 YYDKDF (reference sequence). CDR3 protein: CATSRGTNQPQHF. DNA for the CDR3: TGTGCCACCAGCAGGGGTACCAATCAGCCCCAGCATTTT.

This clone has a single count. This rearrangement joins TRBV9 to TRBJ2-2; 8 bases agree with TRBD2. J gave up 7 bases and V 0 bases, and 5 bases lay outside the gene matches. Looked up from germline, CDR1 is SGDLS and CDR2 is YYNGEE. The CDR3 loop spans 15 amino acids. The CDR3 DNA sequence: TGTGCCAGCAGCGTAGAGCGGGAGAAGGTCGGGGAGCTGTTTTTT. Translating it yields CASSVEREKVGELFF.

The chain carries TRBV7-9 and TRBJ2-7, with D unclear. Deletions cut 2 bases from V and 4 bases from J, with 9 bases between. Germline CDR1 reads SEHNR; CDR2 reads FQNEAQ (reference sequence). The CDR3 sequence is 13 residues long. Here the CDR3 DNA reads TGTGCCAGCAGCTTAATTCTTGCTTACGAGCAGTACTTC. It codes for CASSLILAYEQYF.

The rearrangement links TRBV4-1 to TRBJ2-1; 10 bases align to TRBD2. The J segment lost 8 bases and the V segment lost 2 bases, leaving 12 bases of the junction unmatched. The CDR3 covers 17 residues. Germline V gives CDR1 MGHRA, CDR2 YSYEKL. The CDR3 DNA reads TGCGCCAGCAGCCAACCTCGACTAGCGGGTATGGAGCATGAGCAGTTCTTC. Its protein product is CASSQPRLAGMEHEQFF.

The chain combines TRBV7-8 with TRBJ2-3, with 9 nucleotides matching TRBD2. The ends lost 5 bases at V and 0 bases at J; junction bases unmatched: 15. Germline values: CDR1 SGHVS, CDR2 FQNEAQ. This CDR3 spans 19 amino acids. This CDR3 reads CASSRQARLAVASTDTQYF. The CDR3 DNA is TGTGCCAGCAGCCGCCAAGCCCGACTAGCGGTAGCTAGCACAGATACGCAGTATTTT.